This TCR beta chain was sequenced during a study of blood T cell repertoires in COVID-19. Study background: The United States, Italy and Spain provided the acute and convalescent COVID-19 samples.

Sequencing was performed with immunoSEQ multiplex PCR; in TCRdb, only in-frame clones are kept and a portion is missing. The sample lists roughly 190,000 clones, under 80% occurring once. The CDR3 extends over 14 amino acids. Trimming left V 3 bases short and J 1 base short, with 9 bases between. Germline CDR1 and CDR2: KGHSH and LQKENI. V is TRBV18 and J is TRBJ1-1, with D uncertain. The sample taken for sequencing was peripheral blood. The origin of this receptor is a woman in her forties or fifties with acute or convalescent COVID-19. DNA of the CDR3: TGTGCCAGCTCACCTAACCCAGGGAACACTGAAGCTTTCTTT. Its protein product is CASSPNPGNTEAFF.